A single sample is the source of the 32 T cell receptor beta chains below, sequenced in a study of cytomegalovirus exposure and HLA in healthy donors. Method: immunoSEQ multiplex PCR; TCRdb's copy keeps in-frame clones and lacks some. The sample includes some 90,000 clones, roughly 96% of them seen just once. The specimen was PBMCs. These receptors were obtained from a man between 18 and 29 years old in good health and CMV-seronegative.

The J gene is TRBJ1-1, the V gene TRBV5-5, with D maybe TRBD1 (5 bases). There are 15 residues in the CDR3. Trimming took 2 bases from V and 9 from J, leaving 20 bases between them. CDR1 is SGHKS and CDR2 is YYEKEE in the germline V gene (reference sequence). The CDR3 loop reads CASSFFPQGGIKAFF. The CDR3 nucleotides read TGTGCCAGCAGCTTCTTTCCGCAGGGTGGGATCAAAGCTTTCTTT. The full variable domain, in which reference TRBV5-5 and TRBJ1-1 provide the parts outside the CDR3, is DAGVTQSPTHLIKTRGQQVTLRCSPISGHKSVSWYQQVLGQGPQFIFQYYEKEERGRGNFPDRFSARQFPNYSSELNVNALLLGDSALYLCASSFFPQGGIKAFFGQGTRLTVV.

This clone was observed a single time. The rearrangement joins TRBV30 to TRBJ1-1; tentative D call: TRBD1 (6 bases). V gave up 2 bases and J gave up 5 bases, with 12 bases separating them. In germline, CDR1 is GTSNPN, CDR2 SVGIG (reference sequence). The CDR3 consists of 13 residues. The CDR3 DNA follows: TGTGCCTGGAGTCCCCACCAGGGGACTGAAGCTTTCTTT. Translated: CAWSPHQGTEAFF.

This clone was picked up one time. The chain joins TRBV14 to TRBJ2-1; 12 bases fit TRBD2. The trim removed 1 base at V and 8 bases at J, leaving 6 bases unmatched. The CDR3 is 16 amino acids. CDR1 and CDR2 (germline): SGHDN, FVKESK. The DNA for the CDR3 is TGTGCCAGCAGCCAAGCTTCGACTAGCGGGAGCGATGAGCAGTTCTTC. It is translated as CASSQASTSGSDEQFF.

The CDR3 reads CASTIGGHSDTQYF. Written as DNA, the CDR3 is TGTGCCAGCACTATAGGGGGACACTCAGATACGCAGTATTTT. The V gene is TRBV5-4, the J gene TRBJ2-3; weak D call: TRBD1 (6 bases). Germline V gene sequence: CDR1 SGHNT, CDR2 YYREEE (reference sequence). V was shortened by 6 bases and J by 4 bases, with 15 bases between the two germline ends. This CDR3 spans 14 amino acids. The complete variable domain, with remaining parts taken from reference TRBV5-4 and TRBJ2-3, reads ETGVTQSPTHLIKTRGQQVTLRCSSQSGHNTVSWYQQALGQGPQFIFQYYREEENGRGNFPPRFSGLQFPNYSSELNVNALELDDSALYLCASTIGGHSDTQYFGPGTRLTVL.

The genes are TRBV6-5 and TRBJ1-2; TRBD1 aligns across 9 bases. Germline loops: CDR1 MNHEY, CDR2 SVGAGI. The CDR3 length is 14 residues. After removal of 0 bases from V and 4 bases from J, the junction contained 0 bases not matched to a gene. CDR3 loop: CASSYSDRGYGYTF. CDR3 coding DNA: TGTGCCAGCAGTTACTCGGACAGGGGCTATGGCTACACCTTC.

Of note for this clone: The identical CDR3 is also encoded by other nucleotide sequences in the sample. The chain joins TRBV9 to TRBJ1-2, with D unresolved. Looked up from germline, CDR1 is SGDLS and CDR2 is YYNGEE. Trimming cost V 0 bases and J 2 bases, with 17 bases left between them. This CDR3 is built from 17 residues. CDR3 protein: CASSVDIVADSNYGYTF. CDR3 DNA sequence: TGTGCCAGCAGCGTAGATATTGTCGCAGACTCAAACTATGGCTACACCTTC.

J is TRBJ1-5 and V is TRBV5-1; possible D gene TRBD1, 6 bases. The CDR3 totals 15 residues. The ends were cut back, 2 bases at V and 5 bases at J, with 14 bases in the middle. Germline CDR1 is SGHRS and CDR2 is YFSETQ. The CDR3 bases are TGCGCCAGCAGCTTACTACAGGGCCCGGATCAGCCCCAGCATTTT. The encoded protein is CASSLLQGPDQPQHF. The full variable domain, completed using reference TRBV5-1 and TRBJ1-5, is KAGVTQTPRYLIKTRGQQVTLSCSPISGHRSVSWYQQTPGQGLQFLFEYFSETQRNKGNFPGRFSGRQFSNSRSEMNVSTLELGDSALYLCASSLLQGPDQPQHFGDGTRLSIL.

The V gene is TRBV18, the J gene TRBJ1-1, with TRBD1 identical over 7 bases. The CDR3 runs 14 residues. Germline loops: CDR1 KGHSH, CDR2 LQKENI. J was trimmed by 6 bases and V by 3 bases; bases with no gene match: 7. The CDR3 nucleotides are TGTGCCAGCTCACCCACAGGGGTCATCCCTGAAGCTTTCTTT. Amino acids: CASSPTGVIPEAFF. Full variable domain (missing parts from reference TRBV18 and TRBJ1-1): NAGVMQNPRHLVRRRGQEARLRCSPMKGHSHVYWYRQLPEEGLKFMVYLQKENIIDESGMPKERFSAEFPKEGPSILRIQQVVRGDSAAYFCASSPTGVIPEAFFGQGTRLTVV.

V gene TRBV11-3 combines with J gene TRBJ1-1; D is ambiguous. This CDR3 spans 12 amino acids. V was trimmed by 2 bases and J by 6 bases, leaving 7 bases between them. Germline V gene sequence: CDR1 SGHNT, CDR2 YENEEA. DNA of the CDR3: TGTGCCAGCAGCTTACTTCGGGCTGAAGCTTTCTTT. Its protein is CASSLLRAEAFF. Filled out from reference TRBV11-3 and TRBJ1-1, the complete variable domain reads EAGVVQSPRYKIIEKKQPVAFWCNPISGHNTLYWYLQNLGQGPELLIRYENEEAVDDSQLPKDRFSAERLKGVDSTLKIQPAELGDSAVYLCASSLLRAEAFFGQGTRLTVV.

The genes are TRBV5-4 and TRBJ1-2, with TRBD1 as a possible D gene (5 bases). The CDR3 is 16 residues long. Germline values: CDR1 SGHNT, CDR2 YYREEE (reference sequence). Trimming removed 0 bases from V and 6 bases from J, with 18 bases in between. In DNA form, the CDR3 reads TGTGCCAGCAGCTTGGATGTGGCAGGGATGTCAAATGGCTACACCTTC. Protein: CASSLDVAGMSNGYTF.

The CDR3 is CASSTRQGERPYEQYF. The CDR3 DNA follows: TGTGCCAGCAGCACCAGACAGGGCGAGAGACCCTACGAGCAGTACTTC. The chain carries TRBV5-8 and TRBJ2-7; 7 bases align to TRBD1. Germline CDR1 and CDR2: SGHTS and YDEGEE. CDR3 length: 16 amino acids. V was clipped by 4 bases and J by 2 bases; unmatched bases: 12.

The chain uses TRBV5-6 and TRBJ2-1, with 8 bases that match TRBD2. This CDR3 is built from 17 residues. The V and J ends lost 1 base and 4 bases, in that order; junction bases with no gene match: 10. Germline CDR1 and CDR2: SGHDT and YYEEEE. The CDR3 region has the DNA TGTGCCAGCAGCTTGAATGGGTACGCGGGAGGTTACAATGAGCAGTTCTTC. It specifies CASSLNGYAGGYNEQFF. Variable domain in full (rest from reference TRBV5-6 and TRBJ2-1): DAGVTQSPTHLIKTRGQQVTLRCSPKSGHDTVSWYQQALGQGPQFIFQYYEEEERQRGNFPDRFSGHQFPNYSSELNVNALLLGDSALYLCASSLNGYAGGYNEQFFGPGTRLTVL.

The gene calls are TRBV7-6 and TRBJ2-3; possible D gene TRBD2, 5 bases. Germline V lookup: CDR1 SGHVS, CDR2 FNYEAQ. V lost 0 bases and J lost 2, with 12 bases in between. This CDR3 is 16 amino acids long. The CDR3 region is CASSLATGRSTDTQYF. CDR3 in DNA: TGTGCCAGCAGCTTAGCAACGGGGAGATCCACAGATACGCAGTATTTT.

J is TRBJ2-3 and V is TRBV7-9, with TRBD2 identical over 12 bases. Germline V gene data show CDR1 as SEHNR and CDR2 as FQNEAQ (reference sequence). The CDR3 extends over 16 amino acids. V lost 1 base, J lost 3 bases, and 2 bases stayed unmatched. CDR3 DNA: TGTGCCAGCAGCTTAGTTGGGACTAGCGGGACAGATACGCAGTATTTT. This translates into CASSLVGTSGTDTQYF.

V usage is TRBV9 and J usage is TRBJ1-2, with 7 bases matching TRBD1. V lost 0 bases to trimming and J lost 2 bases; unmatched junction nucleotides: 4. Looked up from germline, CDR1 is SGDLS and CDR2 is YYNGEE. There are 15 residues in the CDR3. The CDR3 DNA reads as TGTGCCAGCAGCGTAGGGGACAGTCCCAACTATGGCTACACCTTC. It translates to CASSVGDSPNYGYTF.

The rearrangement links TRBV2 to TRBJ1-2; 9 bases are shared with TRBD1. V lost 8 bases to trimming and J lost 4 bases; unmatched junction nucleotides: 8. CDR1 SNHLY and CDR2 FYNNEI come from the germline V gene. The CDR3 is 14 amino acids. CDR3: CASGGQGRIYGYTF. The CDR3, as DNA: TGTGCCAGCGGAGGACAGGGGAGGATCTATGGCTACACCTTC.

The genes are TRBV11-2 and TRBJ1-5; possibly TRBD1 for D (6 bases). The CDR3 has 16 residues. V was cut by 3 bases and J by 3 bases, with 15 bases left in between. The germline gives CDR1 SGHAT, CDR2 FQNNGV. CDR3 sequence: CASSLHGTYVNQPQHF. The DNA for the CDR3 is TGTGCCAGCAGCTTGCACGGGACATACGTCAATCAGCCCCAGCATTTT.

J is TRBJ1-2 and V is TRBV7-6, with 7 bases matching TRBD1. Germline values: CDR1 SGHVS, CDR2 FNYEAQ. V dropped 5 bases and J dropped 4; count of bases not matched to a gene: 16. CDR3 length: 17 residues. The CDR3 loop is CASSPGPTGAPGYGYTF. The CDR3 DNA is TGTGCCAGCAGCCCGGGGCCCACAGGGGCCCCGGGCTATGGCTACACCTTC.

This clone has a single count. This rearrangement joins TRBV2 to TRBJ2-7; D uncertain. This CDR3 is 13 amino acids long. Trimming removed 4 bases from V and 4 bases from J, with 11 bases in between. Germline CDR1 is SNHLY and CDR2 is FYNNEI. The CDR3 bases are TGTGCCAGCAGTGTACGGGTTATGTACGAGCAGTACGTC. The encoded protein is CASSVRVMYEQYV.

The J gene is TRBJ1-4, the V gene TRBV11-2; tentatively, D is TRBD1 (5 bases). Deletions cut 2 bases from V and 3 bases from J, with 10 bases between. Germline V CDR1 and CDR2: SGHAT, FQNNGV. The CDR3 has 15 residues. CDR3 residues: CASSLWGGANEKLFF. CDR3 DNA: TGTGCCAGCAGCTTATGGGGCGGCGCTAATGAAAAACTGTTTTTT.

V gene TRBV5-4 combines with J gene TRBJ1-2; D might be TRBD1 (6 bases). The germline gives CDR1 SGHNT, CDR2 YYREEE (reference sequence). This CDR3 spans 13 amino acids. Trimming pared 4 bases from V and 2 bases from J, leaving 9 bases between. The CDR3 nucleotides read TGTGCCAGCAGCCAACAGGGAAACTATGGCTACACCTTC. Protein product: CASSQQGNYGYTF.

The chain links TRBV6-5 to TRBJ1-5; 8 nucleotides align to TRBD1. V was pared by 4 bases and J by 11 bases, with 16 bases of the junction left unmatched. Germline assignment: CDR1 MNHEY and CDR2 SVGAGI. The CDR3 is made up of 16 amino acids. CDR3 loop: CASSSFQDRAPRTQHF. CDR3 DNA: TGTGCCAGCAGTTCCTTCCAGGACAGGGCCCCCCGTACCCAGCATTTT.

This chain links TRBV5-6 with TRBJ1-1, with D unresolved. This CDR3 comprises 15 residues. Trimming removed 0 bases at V and 1 base at J, with 10 bases between. Germline V gene data show CDR1 as SGHDT and CDR2 as YYEEEE. CDR3 residues: CASSLVSSTNTEAFF. CDR3 sequence (DNA): TGTGCCAGCAGCTTGGTTAGCAGTACGAACACTGAAGCTTTCTTT. The variable domain in full, completed from reference TRBV5-6 and TRBJ1-1, reads DAGVTQSPTHLIKTRGQQVTLRCSPKSGHDTVSWYQQALGQGPQFIFQYYEEEERQRGNFPDRFSGHQFPNYSSELNVNALLLGDSALYLCASSLVSSTNTEAFFGQGTRLTVV.

The chain joins TRBV5-6 to TRBJ2-7; 7 nucleotides agree with TRBD1. J was trimmed by 3 bases and V by 3 bases; bases with no gene match: 18. CDR3 length: 18 residues. CDR1 and CDR2 from the germline V gene are SGHDT and YYEEEE. The CDR3 sequence is CASSSKRDRLRLNYEQYF. The CDR3 DNA sequence: TGTGCCAGCAGCTCAAAACGGGACAGACTACGGTTAAACTACGAGCAGTACTTC. Full variable domain (rest looked up from reference TRBV5-6 and TRBJ2-7): DAGVTQSPTHLIKTRGQQVTLRCSPKSGHDTVSWYQQALGQGPQFIFQYYEEEERQRGNFPDRFSGHQFPNYSSELNVNALLLGDSALYLCASSSKRDRLRLNYEQYFGPGTRLTVT.

This sequence joins TRBV7-2 and TRBJ2-5; 8 positions match TRBD2. Germline CDR1 and CDR2: SGHTA and FQGNSA. Trimming took 6 bases from V and 6 from J; bases not matched to a gene: 9. The CDR3 consists of 14 residues. CDR3 sequence (DNA): TGTGCCAGCAGTCCCGGGACTAGGTTGCAGACCCAGTACTTC. Its protein product is CASSPGTRLQTQYF.

The gene calls are TRBV18 and TRBJ1-1, with 8 bases matching TRBD1. The CDR3 is made up of 14 amino acids. Germline V gives CDR1 KGHSH, CDR2 LQKENI. Losses at the gene ends were 3 bases for V and 4 bases for J; bases not matched to a gene: 4. This CDR3 reads CASSPDRDFTEAFF. As DNA, the CDR3 is TGTGCCAGCTCACCGGACAGGGATTTCACTGAAGCTTTCTTT.

V is TRBV4-1 and J is TRBJ1-5, with TRBD1 matching over 7 bases. The CDR3 has 14 amino acids. The germline V gene encodes CDR1 MGHRA and CDR2 YSYEKL. J was trimmed by 11 bases and V by 1 base; bases with no gene match: 8. CDR3 DNA sequence: TGCGCCAGCAGCCAAGCCCGGGGACAGATGGCCCAGCATTTT. Translation: CASSQARGQMAQHF.

This chain joins TRBV27 and TRBJ1-2; D not resolved. With 6 bases removed from V and 4 bases from J, the gap between germline ends came to 6 bases. Germline V gene sequence: CDR1 MNHEY, CDR2 SMNVEV (reference sequence). The length of the CDR3 is 11 residues. The CDR3 sequence: CASRSVYGYTF. Written as DNA, the CDR3 is TGTGCCAGCAGATCGGTCTATGGCTACACCTTC.

V usage is TRBV5-1 and J usage is TRBJ1-2; D remains ambiguous. CDR3 size: 13 residues. CDR1 SGHRS and CDR2 YFSETQ come from the germline V gene. V gave up 0 bases and J gave up 5 bases, with 8 bases separating them. CDR3 in amino acids: CASSLASPYGYTF. Here the CDR3 DNA reads TGCGCCAGCAGCTTGGCCAGTCCGTATGGCTACACCTTC.

J is TRBJ1-1 and V is TRBV20-1; no definite D call. Trimming cost V 6 bases and J 7 bases, with 12 bases left between them. This CDR3 region has 11 residues. Germline loops: CDR1 DFQATT, CDR2 SNEGSKA (reference sequence). CDR3 nucleotide sequence: TGCAGTGCCCGAGGGCTCGTTGAAGCTTTCTTT. Residues: CSARGLVEAFF.

The V gene is TRBV10-3, the J gene TRBJ1-3; TRBD1 aligns across 11 bases. The CDR3 extends over 18 amino acids. V dropped 2 bases and J dropped 1; count of bases not matched to a gene: 7. Germline V gene lookup returns CDR1 ENHRY and CDR2 SYGVKD. CDR3 sequence: CAISEGQGASISGNTIYF. CDR3 nucleotides: TGTGCCATCAGTGAGGGACAGGGGGCATCCATTTCTGGAAACACCATATATTTT.

This clone was seen a single time. This chain connects TRBV19 to TRBJ2-5; 8 positions match TRBD1. This CDR3 has 15 amino acids. Germline V gene sequence: CDR1 LNHDA, CDR2 SQIVND (reference sequence). J gave up 7 bases and V 5 bases, and 12 bases lay outside the gene matches. CDR3 sequence (DNA): TGTGCCAGTAGTTCAAACCGGGACAGGATCAGGACCCAGTACTTC. Encoded protein: CASSSNRDRIRTQYF.